Described below is a single T cell receptor (beta chain) sequence and its context. The data were obtained in a study of synovial regulatory T cells in juvenile arthritis. The CDR3 runs 16 residues. The DNA is unrecorded. The germline CDR1 and CDR2 sequences are SGDLS and YYNGEE. The method was immunoSEQ multiplex PCR; TCRdb's version includes in-frame clones alone and lacks a portion of them. The sample's table shows about 10,000 clones. The TCR sequence derives from a donor younger than 30 with juvenile idiopathic arthritis. The V gene is TRBV9, the J gene TRBJ1-1. Source material: Treg cells from blood. Subset reported: remaining (HLA-DR-negative) circulating blood Treg cells. CDR3 protein: CASSPRPLQGGTEAFF.